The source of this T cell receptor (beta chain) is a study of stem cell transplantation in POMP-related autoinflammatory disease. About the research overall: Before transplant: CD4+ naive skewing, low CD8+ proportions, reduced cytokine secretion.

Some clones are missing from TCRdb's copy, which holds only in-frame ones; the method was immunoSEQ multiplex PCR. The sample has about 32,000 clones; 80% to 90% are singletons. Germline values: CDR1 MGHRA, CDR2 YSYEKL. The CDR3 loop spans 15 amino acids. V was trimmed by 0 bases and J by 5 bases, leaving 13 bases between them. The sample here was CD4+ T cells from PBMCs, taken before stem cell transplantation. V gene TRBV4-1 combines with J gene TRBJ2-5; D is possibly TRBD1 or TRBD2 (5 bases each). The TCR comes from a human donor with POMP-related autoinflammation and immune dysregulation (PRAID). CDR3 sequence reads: CASSQDGTSEETQYF. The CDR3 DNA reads TGCGCCAGCAGCCAAGATGGGACGTCGGAGGAGACCCAGTACTTC.